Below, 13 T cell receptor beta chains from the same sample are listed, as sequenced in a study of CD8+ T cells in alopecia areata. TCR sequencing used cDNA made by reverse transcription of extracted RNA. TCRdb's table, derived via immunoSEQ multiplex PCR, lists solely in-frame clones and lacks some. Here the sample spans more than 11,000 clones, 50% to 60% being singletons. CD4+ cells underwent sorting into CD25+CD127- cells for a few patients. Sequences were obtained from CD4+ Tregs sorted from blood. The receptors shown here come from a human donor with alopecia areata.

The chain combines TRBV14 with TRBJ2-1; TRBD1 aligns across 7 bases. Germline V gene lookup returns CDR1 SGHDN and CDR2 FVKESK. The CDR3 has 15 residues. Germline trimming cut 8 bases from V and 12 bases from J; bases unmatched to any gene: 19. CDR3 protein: CASSILGQPVSPQFF. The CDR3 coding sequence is TGTGCCAGCTCTATCCTGGGACAGCCCGTCAGTCCGCAGTTCTTC.

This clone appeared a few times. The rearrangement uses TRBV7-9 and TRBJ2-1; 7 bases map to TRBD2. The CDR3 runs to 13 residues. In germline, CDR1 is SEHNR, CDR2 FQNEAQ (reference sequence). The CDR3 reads CVLRGRDYNEQFF. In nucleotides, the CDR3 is TGTGTTTTACGCGGGAGAGACTACAATGAGCAGTTCTTC.

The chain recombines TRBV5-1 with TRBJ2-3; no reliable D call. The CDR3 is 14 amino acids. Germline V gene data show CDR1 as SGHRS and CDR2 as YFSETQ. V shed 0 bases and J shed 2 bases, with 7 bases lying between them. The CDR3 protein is CASSLAPSTDTQYF. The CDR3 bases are TGCGCCAGCAGCTTGGCTCCGTCCACAGATACGCAGTATTTT.

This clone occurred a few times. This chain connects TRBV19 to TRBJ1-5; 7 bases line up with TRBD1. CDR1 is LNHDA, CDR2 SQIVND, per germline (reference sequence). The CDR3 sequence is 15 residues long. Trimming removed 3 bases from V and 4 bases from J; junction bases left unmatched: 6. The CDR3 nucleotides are TGTGCCAGTAGTATCAACAGGGGTCGGAATCAGCCCCAGCATTTT. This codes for CASSINRGRNQPQHF.

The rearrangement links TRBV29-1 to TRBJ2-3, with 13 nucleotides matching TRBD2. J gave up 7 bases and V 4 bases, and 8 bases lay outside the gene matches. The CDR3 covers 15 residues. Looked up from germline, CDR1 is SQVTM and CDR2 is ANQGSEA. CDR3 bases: TGCAGCGTTGCGGGGACTAGCGGGATACTTTATACGCAGTATTTT. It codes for CSVAGTSGILYTQYF.

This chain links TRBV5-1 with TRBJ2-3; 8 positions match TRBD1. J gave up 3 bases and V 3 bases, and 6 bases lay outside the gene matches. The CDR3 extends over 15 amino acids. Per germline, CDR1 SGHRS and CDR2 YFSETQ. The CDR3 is CASSSDRVGTDTQYF. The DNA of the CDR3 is TGCGCCAGCAGCTCGGACAGGGTGGGGACAGATACGCAGTATTTT.

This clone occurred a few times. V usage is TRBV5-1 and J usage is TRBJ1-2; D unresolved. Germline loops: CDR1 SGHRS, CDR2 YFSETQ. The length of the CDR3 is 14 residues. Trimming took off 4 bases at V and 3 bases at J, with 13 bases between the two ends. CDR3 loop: CASSAWSGDYGYTF. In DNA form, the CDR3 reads TGCGCCAGCAGCGCTTGGAGCGGGGACTATGGCTACACCTTC.

The CDR3 bases are TGCGCCAGCAGTAACACACCGGGACGGTCCACCGGGGAGCTGTTTTTT. This translates into CASSNTPGRSTGELFF. V gene TRBV5-1 combines with J gene TRBJ2-2, with D perhaps TRBD1 or TRBD2 (5 bases each). The CDR3 covers 16 residues. CDR1 and CDR2 from the germline V gene are SGHRS and YFSETQ. The ends were cut back, 5 bases at V and 4 bases at J, with 18 bases in the middle.

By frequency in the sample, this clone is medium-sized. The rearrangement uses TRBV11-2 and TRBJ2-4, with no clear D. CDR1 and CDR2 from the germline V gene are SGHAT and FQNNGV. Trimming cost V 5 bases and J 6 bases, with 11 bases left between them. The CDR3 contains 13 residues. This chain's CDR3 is CASSPGWANIQYF. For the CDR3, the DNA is TGTGCCAGCAGCCCTGGTTGGGCAAACATTCAGTACTTC.

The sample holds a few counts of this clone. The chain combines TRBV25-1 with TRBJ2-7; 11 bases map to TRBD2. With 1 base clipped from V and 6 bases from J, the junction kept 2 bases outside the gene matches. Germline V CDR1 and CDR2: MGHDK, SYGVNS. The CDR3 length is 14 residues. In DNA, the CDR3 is TGTGCCAGCAGTGAATCTACTAGCGGGAGCGAGCAGTACTTC. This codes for CASSESTSGSEQYF.

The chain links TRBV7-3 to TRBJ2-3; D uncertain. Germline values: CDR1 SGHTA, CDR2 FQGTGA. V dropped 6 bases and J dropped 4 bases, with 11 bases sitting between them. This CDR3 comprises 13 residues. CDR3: CASRSVPSDTQYF. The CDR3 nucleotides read TGTGCCAGCAGATCCGTTCCCTCAGATACGCAGTATTTT.

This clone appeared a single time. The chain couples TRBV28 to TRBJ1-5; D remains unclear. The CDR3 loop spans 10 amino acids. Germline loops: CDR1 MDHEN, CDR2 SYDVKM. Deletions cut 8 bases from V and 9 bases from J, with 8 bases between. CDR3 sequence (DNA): TGTGCCAGCGGAGCTTGGCCCCAGCATTTT. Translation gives CASGAWPQHF.

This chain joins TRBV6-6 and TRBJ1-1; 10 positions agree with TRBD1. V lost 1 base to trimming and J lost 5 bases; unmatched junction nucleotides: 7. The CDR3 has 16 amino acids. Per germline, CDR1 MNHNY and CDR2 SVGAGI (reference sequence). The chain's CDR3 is CASSYWGQGKRTEAFF. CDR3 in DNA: TGTGCCAGCAGTTACTGGGGACAGGGGAAAAGAACTGAAGCTTTCTTT.